A single sample is the source of the 30 T cell receptor beta chains below, sequenced in a study of shared clonotypes between healthy human individuals. Using immunoSEQ multiplex PCR, the repertoire was profiled, and TCRdb retains in-frame clones only, with some absent. The data contain fewer than 1.8 million clones, approximately 98.5% of them singletons. Sequenced input: naive CD4+ T cells sorted from blood. The subset was: CD45RA+ positively selected. The receptor set was obtained from a man under 40 in good health.

The gene calls are TRBV5-1 and TRBJ1-2, with D perhaps TRBD1 (6 bases). V shed 0 bases and J shed 8 bases, with 20 bases lying between them. Germline V gene lookup returns CDR1 SGHRS and CDR2 YFSETQ. CDR3 length: 16 amino acids. The CDR3 DNA follows: TGCGCCAGCAGCTTGGCCAGGCACAGGGAAGAACGAGGCTACACCTTC. It is translated as CASSLARHREERGYTF. Together with reference TRBV5-1 and TRBJ1-2, the CDR3 gives the full variable domain: KAGVTQTPRYLIKTRGQQVTLSCSPISGHRSVSWYQQTPGQGLQFLFEYFSETQRNKGNFPGRFSGRQFSNSRSEMNVSTLELGDSALYLCASSLARHREERGYTFGSGTRLTVV.

This chain links TRBV7-9 with TRBJ2-7, with D possibly being TRBD2 (6 bases). The V end was cut by 5 bases, the J end by 5 bases, with 13 bases between. CDR3 length: 13 residues. CDR1 SEHNR and CDR2 FQNEAQ come from the germline V gene (reference sequence). CDR3 sequence (DNA): TGTGCCAGCAGCCGAAGGACTATTGACGAGCAGTACTTC. Translated, it gives CASSRRTIDEQYF.

The chain is built from TRBV29-1 and TRBJ2-5, with 7 positions matching TRBD1. Germline values: CDR1 SQVTM, CDR2 ANQGSEA. The V and J ends lost 7 bases and 9 bases, in that order; junction bases with no gene match: 11. This CDR3 region has 12 residues. This CDR3 is CSARGQPKAQYF. The CDR3 nucleotides read TGCAGCGCAAGGGGACAGCCGAAGGCCCAGTACTTC.

This sequence joins TRBV5-1 and TRBJ2-1; no firm D call. The CDR3 is 12 amino acids. The germline CDR1 and CDR2 sequences are SGHRS and YFSETQ. Between the trimmed V and J ends, which lost 5 bases and 8 bases, there was a span of 11 bases. The DNA of the CDR3 is TGCGCCAGCAGGGATCAGCCACATGAGCAGTTCTTC. Translating it yields CASRDQPHEQFF. Full variable domain (outside the CDR3, taken from reference TRBV5-1 and TRBJ2-1): KAGVTQTPRYLIKTRGQQVTLSCSPISGHRSVSWYQQTPGQGLQFLFEYFSETQRNKGNFPGRFSGRQFSNSRSEMNVSTLELGDSALYLCASRDQPHEQFFGPGTRLTVL.

The rearrangement links TRBV7-6 to TRBJ2-7, with TRBD1 identical over 9 bases. V gave up 4 bases and J gave up 0 bases; unmatched junction bases: 7. The germline gives CDR1 SGHVS, CDR2 FNYEAQ. The CDR3 totals 16 residues. Here the CDR3 reads CASSSIRDRVSYEQYF. The CDR3 DNA sequence: TGTGCCAGCAGCTCGATACGGGACAGGGTCTCCTACGAGCAGTACTTC.

The chain combines TRBV23-1 with TRBJ2-7; no firm D call. TRBV23-1 is placed among ORFs of uncertain function. The CDR3 runs 14 residues. Trimming took off 6 bases at V and 2 bases at J, with 14 bases between the two ends. CDR3: CASRPTRVAYEQYF. The CDR3 DNA follows: TGCGCCAGCAGACCCACTCGAGTGGCCTACGAGCAGTACTTC.

J is TRBJ1-1 and V is TRBV5-5; 10 nucleotides align to TRBD1. Trimming took 4 bases from V and 5 from J; bases not matched to a gene: 5. The CDR3 has 14 residues. The germline V gene has CDR1 SGHKS and CDR2 YYEKEE (reference sequence). CDR3 sequence (DNA): TGTGCCAGCAGCACGACAGGGGGCTTAACTGAAGCTTTCTTT. Protein sequence: CASSTTGGLTEAFF. Full variable domain (rest looked up from reference TRBV5-5 and TRBJ1-1): DAGVTQSPTHLIKTRGQQVTLRCSPISGHKSVSWYQQVLGQGPQFIFQYYEKEERGRGNFPDRFSARQFPNYSSELNVNALLLGDSALYLCASSTTGGLTEAFFGQGTRLTVV.

The genes are TRBV11-3 and TRBJ1-1, with 7 nucleotides matching TRBD1. This CDR3 region has 13 residues. Germline CDR1 SGHNT, CDR2 YENEEA. The J segment lost 1 base and the V segment lost 8 bases, leaving 4 bases of the junction unmatched. For the CDR3, the DNA is TGTGCCAGCGGAAGGGGGCCGAACACTGAAGCTTTCTTT. Translated: CASGRGPNTEAFF.

To note about this clone: At one end the junction does not follow the germline gene, possibly because of a read error. J is TRBJ1-2 and V is TRBV10-3; D perhaps matches TRBD1 (5 bases). CDR3 length equals 13 residues. Looked up from germline, CDR1 is ENHRY and CDR2 is SYGVKD. The CDR3, as DNA: TGTGCCATCAGTGAGTCAAGGTCCTGGGGCACCGGCTTC. As protein: CAISESRSWGTGF.

This chain connects TRBV29-1 to TRBJ2-4; D gene uncertain. The CDR3 runs 14 residues. Germline assignment: CDR1 SQVTM and CDR2 ANQGSEA. V lost 6 bases, J lost 0 bases, and 12 bases lay in between. The CDR3, as DNA: TGCAGCGTCTCCCCTAGGTTAGCCAAAAACATTCAGTACTTC. This encodes CSVSPRLAKNIQYF.

V is TRBV6-5 and J is TRBJ2-7; D is undetermined. The CDR3 loop spans 14 amino acids. Germline-derived CDR1 and CDR2 are MNHEY and SVGAGI. Trimming pared 10 bases from V and 0 bases from J, leaving 16 bases between. The CDR3 sequence: CATSRKMRSYEQYF. CDR3 sequence (DNA): TGTGCCACCTCGAGGAAAATGCGCTCCTACGAGCAGTACTTC.

The rearrangement uses TRBV2 and TRBJ2-5; 12 bases align to TRBD2. The CDR3 has 14 amino acids. V lost 8 bases to trimming and J lost 1 base; unmatched junction nucleotides: 2. Germline V gene data show CDR1 as SNHLY and CDR2 as FYNNEI. CDR3 amino acids: CASLGLAGQETQYF. In DNA form, the CDR3 reads TGTGCCAGCTTGGGACTAGCGGGCCAAGAGACCCAGTACTTC.

As for this clone: Other DNA sequences in the sample encode the same CDR3. V gene TRBV7-9 combines with J gene TRBJ2-1, with 8 bases matching TRBD2. J gave up 3 bases and V 1 base, and 5 bases lay outside the gene matches. Germline assignment: CDR1 SEHNR and CDR2 FQNEAQ (reference sequence). The CDR3 contains 16 residues. The CDR3 bases are TGTGCCAGCAGCTTAGGGCTAGCGGGTGTCTACAATGAGCAGTTCTTC. Translating it yields CASSLGLAGVYNEQFF.

The chain joins TRBV7-3 to TRBJ2-3; possibly TRBD1 for D (7 bases). V gave up 3 bases and J gave up 4 bases, with 20 bases separating them. Per germline, CDR1 SGHTA and CDR2 FQGTGA. The CDR3 loop spans 17 amino acids. CDR3 sequence: CASSFEGWRGQPDTQYF. The CDR3 DNA reads as TGTGCCAGCAGCTTTGAAGGTTGGAGGGGACAGCCAGATACGCAGTATTTT.

This clone was counted a single time. The V and J genes are TRBV29-1 and TRBJ2-5, with 8 positions matching TRBD2. Germline V gives CDR1 SQVTM, CDR2 ANQGSEA. The V gene end was trimmed by 6 bases and the J gene end by 4 bases; junction bases not matched to a gene: 7. The CDR3 sequence is 13 residues long. The CDR3 region has the DNA TGCAGCGTCCAAAGCGGGAGATCAGAGACCCAGTACTTC. It yields the protein CSVQSGRSETQYF.

This sequence joins TRBV7-2 and TRBJ2-2; the match to TRBD2 covers 8 bases. The CDR3 has 14 residues. Trimming cost V 4 bases and J 6 bases; bases outside gene matches: 4. Germline V CDR1 and CDR2: SGHTA, FQGNSA. Written as DNA, the CDR3 is TGTGCCAGCAGCTCCAGAGCGGGAGCCGGGGAGCTGTTTTTT. Its translation: CASSSRAGAGELFF.

In this sample, this clone turned up once. The chain is built from TRBV9 and TRBJ2-3; D ambiguous. Germline CDR1 is SGDLS and CDR2 is YYNGEE. V was pared by 0 bases and J by 0 bases, with 11 bases between. The CDR3 consists of 16 residues. This CDR3 is CASSVGSGVSTDTQYF. The CDR3 DNA is TGTGCCAGCAGCGTAGGATCCGGAGTCAGCACAGATACGCAGTATTTT.

This clone was found once. This chain joins TRBV9 and TRBJ2-7; D is ambiguous. Germline CDR1 reads SGDLS; CDR2 reads YYNGEE. The CDR3 is 14 amino acids. V lost 1 base and J 4 bases, leaving 12 bases between the germline ends. CDR3 sequence: CASSVSPWPYEQYF. The CDR3 nucleotides are TGTGCCAGCAGCGTATCTCCATGGCCGTACGAGCAGTACTTC.

CDR3 nucleotides: TGCGCCAGCAGGGTGGGTGTGGACACCGGGGAGCTGTTTTTT. Its protein product is CASRVGVDTGELFF. The chain combines TRBV5-1 with TRBJ2-2; no clear D. CDR1 is SGHRS, CDR2 YFSETQ, per germline. The CDR3 runs 14 residues. V was shortened by 5 bases and J by 3 bases, with 11 bases between the two germline ends.

The V call is TRBV20-1, the J call TRBJ1-2; D is perhaps TRBD1 (5 bases). This CDR3 comprises 11 residues. CDR1 is DFQATT and CDR2 is SNEGSKA in the germline V gene (reference sequence). The ends were cut back, 8 bases at V and 7 bases at J, with 14 bases in the middle. In DNA form, the CDR3 reads TGCAGTCGCCGAGGGGCAGGTGGCTACACCTTC. It encodes CSRRGAGGYTF.

The gene calls are TRBV10-3 and TRBJ2-1, with TRBD2 as a possible D gene (6 bases). The V and J ends lost 0 bases and 5 bases respectively, with 14 bases between them. The CDR3 sequence is 16 residues long. Germline V gene data show CDR1 as ENHRY and CDR2 as SYGVKD. The CDR3 bases are TGTGCCATCAGTGAGTCGCGGGGAGTGACAAACAATGAGCAGTTCTTC. Protein product: CAISESRGVTNNEQFF.

The chain recombines TRBV27 with TRBJ1-4; tentatively, D is TRBD1 (5 bases). The V gene lost 5 bases and the J gene lost 16 bases, with 23 bases spanning the gap. The CDR3 is made up of 14 amino acids. Germline CDR1 and CDR2: MNHEY and SMNVEV (reference sequence). CDR3 region: CASSGIPGSGRKFF. Here the CDR3 DNA reads TGTGCCAGCAGTGGGATCCCAGGGTCTGGGAGGAAGTTTTTT.

CDR3 in amino acids: CASSNLGFGTDTQYF. The DNA of the CDR3 is TGTGCCAGTAGTAATTTGGGGTTCGGCACAGATACGCAGTATTTT. The V call is TRBV19, the J call TRBJ2-3; D ambiguous. Germline V gives CDR1 LNHDA, CDR2 SQIVND (reference sequence). The ends were cut back, 4 bases at V and 1 base at J, with 12 bases in the middle. The CDR3 totals 15 residues.

The chain links TRBV5-1 to TRBJ2-7; 9 bases fit TRBD1. V shed 0 bases and J 7 bases; nucleotides not matched to a gene: 8. The germline CDR1 and CDR2 sequences are SGHRS and YFSETQ. The CDR3 has 15 amino acids. The CDR3 sequence is CASSLAAQGAGEQYF. In DNA form, the CDR3 reads TGCGCCAGCAGCTTGGCCGCACAGGGGGCGGGTGAGCAGTACTTC.

V and J are TRBV6-1 and TRBJ2-3, with D hard to call. CDR3 length: 14 amino acids. Germline-derived CDR1 and CDR2 are MNHNS and SASEGT. Trimming removed 4 bases at V and 1 base at J, with 9 bases between. The CDR3 DNA reads as TGTGCCAGCAGTGTCCCGTTACGCACAGATACGCAGTATTTT. It encodes CASSVPLRTDTQYF.

The CDR3: CASSFQAGNTEAFF. CDR3 in DNA: TGCGCCAGCAGCTTCCAAGCGGGGAACACTGAAGCTTTCTTT. V is TRBV5-1 and J is TRBJ1-1; D not certain. The CDR3 is 14 residues long. Per germline, CDR1 SGHRS and CDR2 YFSETQ. With 2 bases removed from V and 1 base from J, the gap between germline ends came to 9 bases.

This chain joins TRBV7-8 and TRBJ2-6; a possible D gene is TRBD2 (5 bases). The V end was cut by 5 bases, the J end by 0 bases, with 11 bases between. The CDR3 loop spans 16 amino acids. Germline V CDR1 and CDR2: SGHVS, FQNEAQ. This CDR3 is CASSPWTVSGANVLTF. The DNA of the CDR3 is TGTGCCAGCAGCCCCTGGACTGTCTCTGGGGCCAACGTCCTGACTTTC.

The sample holds one count of this clone. V usage is TRBV29-1 and J usage is TRBJ2-7; 8 bases fit TRBD1. Germline trimming cut 6 bases from V and 3 bases from J; bases unmatched to any gene: 7. Germline loops: CDR1 SQVTM, CDR2 ANQGSEA. This CDR3 has 13 residues. The CDR3 nucleotides read TGCAGCGTAGTGGGGACAGGAGACTACGAGCAGTACTTC. Its translation is CSVVGTGDYEQYF.

This sequence joins TRBV6-1 and TRBJ2-3; D might be TRBD1 or TRBD2, each matching 5 bases. Germline lookup yields CDR1 MNHNS and CDR2 SASEGT. Trimming took 7 bases from V and 3 from J, leaving 17 bases between them. This CDR3 has 15 amino acids. In DNA form, the CDR3 reads TGTGCCAGCACGAGCAGCCTGAGGGGTACAGATACGCAGTATTTT. Residues: CASTSSLRGTDTQYF.

V usage is TRBV11-2 and J usage is TRBJ1-4; D gene unclear. The germline gives CDR1 SGHAT, CDR2 FQNNGV. Trimming pared 1 base from V and 11 bases from J, leaving 17 bases between. The CDR3 is made up of 15 amino acids. CDR3 loop: CASSLAPTWRGKLFF. In nucleotides, the CDR3 is TGTGCCAGCAGCTTAGCCCCTACATGGCGCGGGAAACTGTTTTTT.